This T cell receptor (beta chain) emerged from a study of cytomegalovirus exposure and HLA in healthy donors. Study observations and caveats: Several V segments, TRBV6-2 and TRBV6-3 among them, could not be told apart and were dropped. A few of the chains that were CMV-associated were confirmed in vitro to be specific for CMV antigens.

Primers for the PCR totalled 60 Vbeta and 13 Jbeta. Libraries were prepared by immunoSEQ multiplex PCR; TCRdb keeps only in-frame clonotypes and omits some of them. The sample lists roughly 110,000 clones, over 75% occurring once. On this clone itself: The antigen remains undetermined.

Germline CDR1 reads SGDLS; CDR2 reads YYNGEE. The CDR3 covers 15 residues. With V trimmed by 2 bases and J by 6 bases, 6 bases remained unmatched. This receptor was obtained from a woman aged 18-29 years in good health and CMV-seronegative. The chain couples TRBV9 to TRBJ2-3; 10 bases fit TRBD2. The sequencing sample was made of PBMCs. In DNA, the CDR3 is TGTGCCAGCAGCGTCAGCGGGGGGGCAGGGGATACGCAGTATTTT. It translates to CASSVSGGAGDTQYF.